The clone carrying this T cell receptor (beta chain) was observed a single time. This sample was taken from a study of T cells and Merkel cell carcinoma outcomes. TCRdb's copy holds only in-frame clones and misses some; the assay was immunoSEQ multiplex PCR. The sample carries 15,000 to 25,000 clones, approximately 80% recorded once. In germline, CDR1 is SGHRS, CDR2 YFSETQ. The CDR3 sequence is 14 residues long. The V gene lost 3 bases and the J gene lost 2 bases, with 10 bases spanning the gap. The sequence derives from a human donor with Merkel cell carcinoma. Material for sequencing was tumor tissue from Merkel cell carcinoma. The rearrangement joins TRBV5-1 to TRBJ2-3; D is uncertain. The CDR3 region is CASSWWAVTDTQYF. Here the CDR3 DNA reads TGCGCCAGCAGCTGGTGGGCGGTCACAGATACGCAGTATTTT. The full variable domain, in which reference TRBV5-1 and TRBJ2-3 provide the parts outside the CDR3, is KAGVTQTPRYLIKTRGQQVTLSCSPISGHRSVSWYQQTPGQGLQFLFEYFSETQRNKGNFPGRFSGRQFSNSRSEMNVSTLELGDSALYLCASSWWAVTDTQYFGPGTRLTVL.